This T cell receptor (beta chain) was recovered during a study of regulatory T cells in long-lasting Graves disease. Broader study findings: Persistent patients had more shared public clonotypes (roughly 2,700) than new patients (about 920). Researchers examined only peripheral blood and not thyroid tissue. Newly diagnosed disease favored TRBV20-1 and TRBJ2-1 over persistent disease.

A remark on this clonotype: What it recognizes is unknown.

The time point was: persistent/refractory GD, antithyroid drugs over 5 years with positive TRAb. Researchers made the TCR library from RNA that was extracted from PBMCs. The germline V gene encodes CDR1 MNHEY and CDR2 SMNVEV (reference sequence). The CDR3 extends over 15 amino acids. Trimming took 4 bases from V and 7 from J; bases not matched to a gene: 8. In building TCR beta libraries, iRepertoire HTBI primers were used together with Arm-PCR of CDR3 regions. In the original processing: Sequenced samples collectively carried roughly 63 TRBV and 12 to 15 TRBJ segments. One entry per CDR3 protein, called by TCRdb with MiXCR from the multiplex PCR reads. Here the V and J calls rest on TCRdb's processing, not on the authors' analysis. The table lists about 290,000 distinct CDR3 sequences, roughly 21% of them singletons.

The receptor was isolated from a female donor with Graves disease. Sequencing used peripheral blood mononuclear cells (PBMCs), obtained when the disease was refractory, from a patient treated with antithyroid drugs. The chain recombines TRBV27 with TRBJ2-1; the match to TRBD2 covers 9 bases. Written as DNA, the CDR3 is TGTGCCAGCAGTTCAGCGGGAGGAAAGTGGAATGAGCAGTTCTTC. It yields the protein CASSSAGGKWNEQFF.